The 28 T cell receptor beta chains below were found in one sample sequenced in a study of cytomegalovirus exposure and HLA in healthy donors. Amplification used 60 Vbeta primers and 13 Jbeta primers. Assay used: immunoSEQ multiplex PCR; TCRdb lists only in-frame clones, some missing. In the table there are 150,000 to 200,000 clones, about 74% of which are singletons. The sample was PBMCs. The receptors originated from a male donor in good health and CMV-seronegative.

The J gene is TRBJ2-2, the V gene TRBV7-3, with 11 bases identical to TRBD2. The V segment lost 2 bases and the J segment 2 bases; nucleotides outside the gene matches: 1. The CDR3 loop spans 16 amino acids. Germline CDR1 and CDR2: SGHTA and FQGTGA. CDR3 in amino acids: CASSLGTSGNTGELFF. The CDR3 bases are TGTGCCAGCAGCTTAGGGACTAGCGGCAACACCGGGGAGCTGTTTTTT.

This chain uses TRBV28 with TRBJ2-7; 9 bases map to TRBD2. CDR1 is MDHEN and CDR2 is SYDVKM in the germline V gene. This CDR3 is 15 amino acids long. V was pared by 6 bases and J by 5 bases, with 11 bases of the junction left unmatched. CDR3 in amino acids: CASRANGSGSHEQYF. CDR3 DNA: TGTGCCAGCAGAGCCAACGGTAGCGGGAGCCACGAGCAGTACTTC.

CDR3 DNA: TGTGCCAGCAGCCCTCTTTGGACTAGCGGCACAGATACGCAGTATTTT. Its translation is CASSPLWTSGTDTQYF. The chain couples TRBV9 to TRBJ2-3; 9 positions match TRBD2. Germline V gives CDR1 SGDLS, CDR2 YYNGEE. Trimming took 4 bases from V and 1 from J; bases not matched to a gene: 7. The CDR3 covers 16 residues.

This chain joins TRBV5-1 and TRBJ2-1, with 9 bases lining up with TRBD2. Losses at the gene ends were 4 bases for V and 7 bases for J; bases not matched to a gene: 12. The CDR3 contains 16 residues. Germline CDR1 SGHRS, CDR2 YFSETQ. CDR3 sequence (DNA): TGCGCCAGCAGCAAAATAGCGGGAGACGGAACAAATGAGCAGTTCTTC. It encodes CASSKIAGDGTNEQFF.

A few counts support this clone. V usage is TRBV7-2 and J usage is TRBJ1-2; 11 bases match TRBD1. The V gene's germline CDR1 is SGHTA and CDR2 FQGNSA. CDR3 length equals 14 residues. Trimming removed 6 bases from V and 3 bases from J; junction bases left unmatched: 3. This CDR3 reads CASRRTGGDYGYTF. Written as DNA, the CDR3 is TGTGCCAGCAGAAGGACAGGGGGCGACTATGGCTACACCTTC. Variable domain in full (rest from reference TRBV7-2 and TRBJ1-2): GAGVSQSPSNKVTEKGKDVELRCDPISGHTALYWYRQSLGQGLEFLIYFQGNSAPDKSGLPSDRFSAERTGGSVSTLTIQRTQQEDSAVYLCASRRTGGDYGYTFGSGTRLTVV.

The gene calls are TRBV27 and TRBJ1-1, with D tentatively TRBD1 (6 bases). Germline lookup yields CDR1 MNHEY and CDR2 SMNVEV (reference sequence). Trimming pared 4 bases from V and 4 bases from J, leaving 13 bases between. This CDR3 comprises 14 residues. The CDR3 reads CASSSGTTSTEAFF. The CDR3, as DNA: TGTGCCAGCAGTTCCGGGACAACCAGCACTGAAGCTTTCTTT.

The V gene is TRBV27, the J gene TRBJ2-5; 8 bases map to TRBD1. The CDR3 consists of 16 residues. The germline gives CDR1 MNHEY, CDR2 SMNVEV (reference sequence). The V gene end was trimmed by 0 bases and the J gene end by 5 bases; junction bases not matched to a gene: 8. The CDR3 coding sequence is TGTGCCAGCAGTTTATCGATGGACAGGGCGGTTGAGACCCAGTACTTC. Translating gives CASSLSMDRAVETQYF.

The V call is TRBV10-3, the J call TRBJ2-1; TRBD2 aligns across 10 bases. CDR3 length equals 16 residues. The germline gives CDR1 ENHRY, CDR2 SYGVKD. After removal of 6 bases from V and 6 bases from J, the junction contained 11 bases not matched to a gene. Written as DNA, the CDR3 is TGTGCCATCAGGGGAGCGGGAGGGCCAGGGGGCAATGAGCAGTTCTTC. Translated: CAIRGAGGPGGNEQFF.

This clone was detected only a few times. The chain's CDR3 is CASSPEQGAAQFF. The CDR3, as DNA: TGTGCCAGCAGCCCAGAACAGGGGGCGGCGCAGTTCTTC. V gene TRBV7-3 combines with J gene TRBJ2-1; TRBD1 matches 9 bases. Unmatched junction bases numbered 8, after V lost 5 bases and J lost 12 bases. Germline CDR1 SGHTA, CDR2 FQGTGA. The CDR3 totals 13 residues.

This sequence joins TRBV15 and TRBJ1-3; 7 positions match TRBD1. Germline lookup yields CDR1 LNHNV and CDR2 YYDKDF (reference sequence). CDR3 size: 15 residues. The V and J ends lost 0 bases and 2 bases, in that order; junction bases with no gene match: 1. The CDR3 DNA reads as TGTGCCACCAGCAGAGATGGGACAGCTGGAAACACCATATATTTT. It encodes CATSRDGTAGNTIYF.

This clone turned up a few times. V gene TRBV5-1 combines with J gene TRBJ2-4; D possibly corresponds to TRBD1 (5 bases). Germline CDR1 and CDR2: SGHRS and YFSETQ. The CDR3 is 17 residues long. Trimming stripped 4 bases from V and 6 bases from J, with 23 bases between. This chain's CDR3 is CASSRSIDGQRGNIQYF. In DNA form, the CDR3 reads TGCGCCAGCAGCCGCTCAATCGACGGACAAAGGGGAAACATTCAGTACTTC.

The chain is built from TRBV2 and TRBJ1-5; tentative D call: TRBD1 (6 bases). Deletions cut 6 bases from V and 0 bases from J, with 9 bases between. Germline V gene data show CDR1 as SNHLY and CDR2 as FYNNEI. The CDR3 runs 14 residues. CDR3 sequence: CASRTGYSNQPQHF. Written as DNA, the CDR3 is TGTGCCAGCAGAACAGGGTATAGCAATCAGCCCCAGCATTTT. Filled out from reference TRBV2 and TRBJ1-5, the complete variable domain reads EPEVTQTPSHQVTQMGQEVILRCVPISNHLYFYWYRQILGQKVEFLVSFYNNEISEKSEIFDDQFSVERPDGSNFTLKIRSTKLEDSAMYFCASRTGYSNQPQHFGDGTRLSIL.

V gene TRBV28 combines with J gene TRBJ2-5; 11 nucleotides line up with TRBD1. The J call may be wrong; the DNA end is better matched by TRBJ2-7. Germline V CDR1 and CDR2: MDHEN, SYDVKM. The CDR3 consists of 14 residues. CDR3 region: CASTLGQGAYEQYF. CDR3 nucleotide sequence: TGTGCCAGCACCCTGGGACAGGGGGCCTACGAGCAGTACTTC.

The gene calls are TRBV7-9 and TRBJ1-2; D gene ambiguous. The CDR3 has 14 amino acids. Trimming pared 5 bases from V and 4 bases from J, leaving 14 bases between. The V gene's germline CDR1 is SEHNR and CDR2 FQNEAQ (reference sequence). The CDR3 nucleotides read TGTGCCAGCAGCCCTGGAGGCGGGAGCTATGGCTACACCTTC. Translating it yields CASSPGGGSYGYTF. Complete variable domain (other parts from reference TRBV7-9 and TRBJ1-2): DTGVSQNPRHKITKRGQNVTFRCDPISEHNRLYWYRQTLGQGPEFLTYFQNEAQLEKSRLLSDRFSAERPKGSFSTLEIQRTEQGDSAMYLCASSPGGGSYGYTFGSGTRLTVV.

The chain couples TRBV7-9 to TRBJ2-3; 11 positions match TRBD2. From germline, CDR1 is SEHNR and CDR2 FQNEAQ (reference sequence). V trimming: 3 bases; J trimming: 0 bases; junction bases outside the gene matches: 2. This CDR3 is 16 amino acids long. CDR3 bases: TGTGCCAGCAGCTTGGGGACTAGCGGAAGCACAGATACGCAGTATTTT. Protein product: CASSLGTSGSTDTQYF.

The chain uses TRBV27 and TRBJ2-5; no definite D call. Germline values: CDR1 MNHEY, CDR2 SMNVEV (reference sequence). The CDR3 runs 15 residues. Trimming shortened V by 6 bases and J by 3 bases, and 17 bases separated the two germline ends. As DNA, the CDR3 is TGTGCCAGCAGCTCCCTCGAGGCGGCAAAAGAGACCCAGTACTTC. This encodes CASSSLEAAKETQYF.

V is TRBV9 and J is TRBJ2-3; D might be TRBD1 (5 bases). Per the germline V gene, CDR1 is SGDLS and CDR2 is YYNGEE. Trimming cost V 3 bases and J 3 bases, with 11 bases left between them. The CDR3 length is 14 residues. Written as DNA, the CDR3 is TGTGCCAGCAGCGAGGGGCTTTATACAGATACGCAGTATTTT. This codes for CASSEGLYTDTQYF.

The rearrangement links TRBV4-1 to TRBJ1-2; 7 bases map to TRBD1. After removal of 8 bases from V and 1 base from J, the junction contained 7 bases not matched to a gene. Per the germline V gene, CDR1 is MGHRA and CDR2 is YSYEKL. This CDR3 has 14 residues. The CDR3 DNA follows: TGCGCCAGCCGGGACAGCGGAGTTAACTATGGCTACACCTTC. Protein sequence: CASRDSGVNYGYTF.

V gene TRBV27 combines with J gene TRBJ2-2; 7 bases map to TRBD1. The germline V gene has CDR1 MNHEY and CDR2 SMNVEV (reference sequence). This CDR3 has 13 amino acids. V lost 6 bases to trimming and J lost 4 bases; unmatched junction nucleotides: 2. CDR3 amino acids: CASSAGGTGELFF. As DNA, the CDR3 is TGTGCCAGCAGCGCAGGGGGCACCGGGGAGCTGTTTTTT.

The rearrangement links TRBV9 to TRBJ2-5, with 10 bases that match TRBD1. Germline V gene data show CDR1 as SGDLS and CDR2 as YYNGEE. Losses at the gene ends were 1 base for V and 3 bases for J; bases not matched to a gene: 3. The CDR3 consists of 15 residues. The CDR3 reads CASSVLGTGEETQYF. CDR3 bases: TGTGCCAGCAGCGTATTGGGGACAGGGGAAGAGACCCAGTACTTC. Full variable domain (missing parts from reference TRBV9 and TRBJ2-5): DSGVTQTPKHLITATGQRVTLRCSPRSGDLSVYWYQQSLDQGLQFLIQYYNGEERAKGNILERFSAQQFPDLHSELNLSSLELGDSALYFCASSVLGTGEETQYFGPGTRLLVL.

The V call is TRBV15, the J call TRBJ1-2; possibly TRBD1 for D (5 bases). Germline values: CDR1 LNHNV, CDR2 YYDKDF (reference sequence). The CDR3 covers 12 residues. With 4 bases removed from V and 8 bases from J, the gap between germline ends came to 11 bases. The CDR3 loop reads CATSNRFGGYTF. DNA of the CDR3: TGTGCCACCAGCAACAGGTTCGGGGGCTACACCTTC.

V usage is TRBV28 and J usage is TRBJ2-7, with 9 bases lining up with TRBD2. This CDR3 has 15 residues. With 4 bases clipped from V and 5 bases from J, the junction kept 9 bases outside the gene matches. Germline CDR1 and CDR2: MDHEN and SYDVKM. The CDR3 nucleotides are TGTGCCAGCAGTTCCCCCCAGCGGGAGGTCAACGAGCAGTACTTC. Amino acid sequence: CASSSPQREVNEQYF.

The genes are TRBV23-1 and TRBJ2-5; D unresolved. TRBV23-1 belongs to the ORF category, with a function that is uncertain. This CDR3 is 17 amino acids long. V dropped 2 bases and J dropped 4 bases, with 20 bases sitting between them. The DNA of the CDR3 is TGCGCCAGCAGTCAACCCGAATTGAGACAATACAGAGAGACCCAGTACTTC. It codes for CASSQPELRQYRETQYF.

This clone was seen a few times. The V gene is TRBV5-4, the J gene TRBJ2-2; a possible D gene is TRBD1 (6 bases). CDR1 and CDR2 (germline): SGHNT, YYREEE (reference sequence). Trimming stripped 4 bases from V and 4 bases from J, with 11 bases between. CDR3 size: 14 residues. The CDR3 DNA is TGTGCCAGCAGCGAAGTACAGGGCACCGGGGAGCTGTTTTTT. The encoded protein is CASSEVQGTGELFF.

This rearrangement joins TRBV28 to TRBJ1-2; D gene uncertain. The germline CDR1 and CDR2 sequences are MDHEN and SYDVKM. This CDR3 is 14 amino acids long. The germline V and J ends were trimmed by 6 bases and 3 bases, with 14 bases remaining between them. CDR3 coding DNA: TGTGCCAGCAGCCCGGTCGGCGGGGACTATGGCTACACCTTC. It specifies CASSPVGGDYGYTF.

The chain is built from TRBV28 and TRBJ1-1; 7 nucleotides line up with TRBD1. Trimming took 6 bases from V and 4 from J; bases not matched to a gene: 8. The CDR3 has 14 residues. Per germline, CDR1 MDHEN and CDR2 SYDVKM. The CDR3: CASSLTGMGTEAFF. CDR3 coding DNA: TGTGCCAGCAGCCTGACAGGGATGGGCACTGAAGCTTTCTTT.

Details on this clone: Other DNA sequences in this specimen translate into the identical CDR3. V is TRBV28 and J is TRBJ2-7; 8 bases agree with TRBD1. V trimming: 7 bases; J trimming: 2 bases; junction bases outside the gene matches: 4. Germline CDR1 is MDHEN and CDR2 is SYDVKM. CDR3 size: 13 residues. The CDR3 loop is CASTRTGPYEQYF. The CDR3 DNA follows: TGTGCCAGCACAAGGACAGGGCCCTACGAGCAGTACTTC.

The V gene is TRBV28, the J gene TRBJ1-6; no definite D call. This CDR3 comprises 12 residues. Germline V gene lookup returns CDR1 MDHEN and CDR2 SYDVKM. Trimming left V 2 bases short and J 9 bases short, with 5 bases between. The DNA for the CDR3 is TGTGCCAGCAGTTTAGGAGGTTCACCCCTCCACTTT. Amino acid sequence: CASSLGGSPLHF.